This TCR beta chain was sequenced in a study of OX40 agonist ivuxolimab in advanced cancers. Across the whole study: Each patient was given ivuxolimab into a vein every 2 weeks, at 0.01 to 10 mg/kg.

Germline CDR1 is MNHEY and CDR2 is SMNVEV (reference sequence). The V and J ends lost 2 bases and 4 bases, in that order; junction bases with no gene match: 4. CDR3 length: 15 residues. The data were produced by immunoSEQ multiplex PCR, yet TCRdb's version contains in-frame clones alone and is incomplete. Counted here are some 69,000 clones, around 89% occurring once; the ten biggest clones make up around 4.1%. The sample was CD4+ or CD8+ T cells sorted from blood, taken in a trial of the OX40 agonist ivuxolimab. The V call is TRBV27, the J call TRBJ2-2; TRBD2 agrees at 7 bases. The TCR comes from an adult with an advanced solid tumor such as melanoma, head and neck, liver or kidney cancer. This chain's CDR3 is CASSLGAGSTGELFF. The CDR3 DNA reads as TGTGCCAGCAGTTTAGGAGCGGGGAGCACCGGGGAGCTGTTTTTT.